This TCR beta chain came from a study of CD8+CD57+ T cells in acquired aplastic anemia. It was genomic DNA that served as the template for profiling TCR beta VDJ and CDR3. Each CDR3 protein is one row after TCRdb ran MiXCR on the reads. The sample carries some 290,000 distinct CDR3 sequences, about 56% recorded once. Study-level points and caveats: Patients and healthy controls showed no significant CD8+ Simpson's diversity difference.

This clonotype showed up many times. Its antigen is unknown. J lost 7 bases, V lost 0 bases, and 7 bases had no gene match. CDR1 and CDR2 from the germline V gene are SGDLS and YYNGEE. The CDR3 runs to 16 residues. This TCR was recovered from a human donor with severe aplastic anemia or a healthy control (not recorded which). The genes are TRBV9 and TRBJ2-2, with 9 bases matching TRBD2. Sequences were obtained from sorted CD4+, CD8+, or CD8+CD57+ T cells (not recorded which) from PBMCs. The CDR3 is CASSVGAGGIDGELFF. CDR3 nucleotide sequence: TGTGCCAGCAGCGTAGGGGCGGGGGGGATCGACGGGGAGCTGTTTTTT.